This entry features one TCR beta chain sequence. In this sample, this clone turned up a few times. Its antigen is still unknown. Base qualities were left out, and no much larger clone turns up one base away. Library preparation used the immunoSEQ multiplex PCR assay. A mixture of 60 forward primers for TCR Vbeta segments and 13 reverse primers for TCR Jbeta segments was used in the multiplex PCR. A multiplex PCR assay on genomic DNA amplified the CDR3 region of rearranged TCR beta genes. The Illumina HiSeq System was used to sequence the amplified TCR beta libraries as 87-base-pair reads. For the original study's pipeline: A later analysis counted approximately 74 million unique TCR beta chains across the 666 repertoires, and roughly 9.9 million of these chains were shared by at least two donors. A nearest-neighbor algorithm error-corrected the raw reads and collapsed the reads into unique sequences, merging closely related sequences to remove PCR and sequencing errors. CDR3 sequences were aligned to IMGT reference sequences to assign V, D and J gene segments. For a sequence to be retained, a match of at least six nucleotides was required to both a V gene segment and a J gene segment. Rearrangements were called productive when the CDR3 lacked stop codons and stayed in frame with V and J; all others were non-productive. Following IMGT convention, CDR3 was defined as the stretch from the second conserved V-encoded cysteine up to the conserved J-encoded phenylalanine. The earlier analysis of approximately 500 of the donors excluded sequences that lacked an unambiguous match to a single V gene segment. In an earlier analysis of a few hundred of the donors, a V segment was called functional when productive rearrangements were above 56.7%, and segregating when the standard deviation between donors exceeded 5%. A statistical classification framework was built to diagnose cytomegalovirus status from the catalog of TCR beta chain sequences. In a later analysis, TCR nucleotide sequences were compared against IMGT/GENE-DB human TR gene sequences so that V and J genes could be assigned. Using the TCRdist pipeline, a later analysis assigned CDR3 sequences along with most-parsimonious VDJ recombination scenarios. A later analysis defined each TCR beta chain by its CDR3 amino acid sequence plus V-gene family, and excluded reads lacking a unique V-gene family. To address suspected cross-contamination and a sequencing artifact, a later analysis removed 592 highly shared, low-generation-probability nucleotide sequences. In a later analysis, a clonal expansion index was calculated for each public chain from normalized within-repertoire ranks of inferred template counts. In a later analysis, generation probabilities were computed with a VDJ recombination model fitted to out-of-frame rearrangements, and the resulting probabilities were checked against IGoR. In a later analysis, TCR-TCR, TCR-HLA and TCR-CMV co-occurrence was scored with hypergeometric tests, and a repertoire-size bias correction was applied to TCR pairs. In a later analysis, false discovery rates were estimated by permuting HLA or CMV assignments 20 times. A later analysis grouped co-occurring TCRs with DBSCAN, adding TCRdist sequence similarity when clustering within HLA-allele-positive subsets. Repertoires with fewer than 30,000 or more than 120,000 public chains, plus five repertoires with anomalous nucleotide sharing, were excluded from co-occurrence clustering. Drawn from immuneACCESS, this table holds only the in-frame rearrangements with V and J called that TCRdb kept. Clones are partly lost; checked studies trace under half to an unresolved V gene and leave the rest unexplained. The V and J calls and the clone size are those of that table, but D and trimming were determined from the DNA. The sample profile shows approximately 120,000 clones; 76% of them were found once. The ten top clones hold less than 2% of the sample.

These data are taken from a study of cytomegalovirus exposure and HLA in healthy donors (dated by TCRdb to about 2017). General notes on the study: An earlier analysis of 587 of the donors reported 250 to 350 Gb of sequence data and some 100 million unique TCR beta sequences from roughly 200 million T cells. Roughly 300 gigabases of sequencing data and approximately 91 million unique TCR sequences made up an early release that covered approximately 700 HLA-typed donors. The genetic ancestry cluster associated with self-reported Caucasian donors included roughly four fifths of the 350 to 500 genotyped donors. The aim of the study was to test whether cataloging public T cell receptors could identify signatures of past pathogen exposure. The study profiled the T cell repertoires of approximately 700 subjects by immunosequencing and related them to cytomegalovirus serostatus. In addition to the first cohort of approximately 670 subjects, a separate validation cohort of approximately 120 different subjects was used. High-throughput TCR immunosequencing, statistical association of individual TCRs with disease status, and machine learning were combined to predict cytomegalovirus infection status. A later analysis re-examined previously published TCR beta repertoires from about 670 donors and added high-resolution HLA genotyping to investigate patterns of TCR occurrence. The later analysis used no new phenotypic data to find candidate immune exposures, relying instead on TCR beta sequences and their occurrence across donors. To decide whether each TCR beta V gene segment behaved as functional or pseudogenic, an earlier analysis of some 570 of the donors relied on high-throughput TCR beta sequencing. Donor age, sex, ethnicity and CMV serostatus were compiled alongside the repertoire data. A later genetic analysis used genome-wide SNP genotypes for about 60% of the 666 donors, treating that subset as a discovery cohort. All discovery cohort repertoires had been generated on a single sequencing platform. HLA typing covered class I and class II loci at four-digit resolution. The number of donors typed differed by locus, with about 629-630 for A, B, C, DRB1 and DQB1, 522 for DQA1, 606 for DPA1, and around 450 for DPB1. Several DR-DQ haplotypes were treated as single units for association and clustering because of strong linkage in the cohort. On average, roughly 250,000 unique TCR beta nucleotide sequences were sequenced per donor among 398 genotyped donors of the cohort, with 15% to 20% of those sequences being non-productive.

In total, approximately 610 healthy bone marrow donors made up the cohort. At the time of sampling, every cohort member was nominally healthy, though immune exposures that went unrecorded were likely present. The donor tested CMV seronegative, placing the donor among the 352 seronegative members of the cohort. Each donor provided a peripheral blood sample, and peripheral blood mononuclear cells were used for TCR beta sequencing. The Qiagen DNeasy Blood Extraction Kit was used to extract genomic DNA from the blood cell samples. V is clipped by 4 bases and J by 0 bases, and the sequence between their germline boundaries is 16 bases long. CDR1 is given as SGDLS and CDR2 as YYNGEE, both from the germline V gene. Including the terminal cysteine and phenylalanine, the CDR3 comprises 17 residues. Solely the CDR3 DNA is kept, with 51 bases framed from the first base. The full study reports these points: Some IMGT-functional V segments, including TRBV6-2 and TRBV6-3, could not be distinguished by the 87-base-pair reads and were therefore excluded. Broadly in line with IMGT annotations, most TCR beta V segments showed up in productive rearrangements about 90% or about 30% of the time in an earlier analysis of some 590 of the donors. A total of around 150 TCR beta chains were listed by the study as associated with cytomegalovirus. The authors suggested that the approach could potentially be extended to other disease states and immunological phenotypes. The classifier was reported to diagnose cytomegalovirus status with high specificity and sensitivity in both the original cohort and the validation cohort. HLA typing was unavailable for some donors at each locus, so association tests used only the typed subset. A few of the identified cytomegalovirus-associated TCR beta chains were confirmed in vitro to be specific for cytomegalovirus antigens. A cluster of highly shared sequence variants was judged likely to represent a technical artifact of the sequencing pipeline. V-gene and J-gene trimming of TCR beta chains was associated with a missense DCLRE1C variant in a later genetic analysis, and the association was replicated in an independent cohort. A further reported finding was that TCR beta sequences accurately predicted the HLA-A and HLA-B alleles for most subjects in the first cohort. Linkage disequilibrium might explain the correlated functional status among segregating V segments, but an unknown experimental factor could not be ruled out. This cohort had only TCR beta chains sequenced, and the lack of alpha or paired-chain data limited which features could be detected. Because counts were too low, about 18 rarely observed V segments, including chromosome 9 orphons, were excluded from the earlier analysis of around 640 of the donors. In a later analysis, HLA-associated TCR beta chains were found to be more clonally expanded and to have lower generation probabilities than equally common non-associated chains. In a later analysis, several top co-occurrence clusters were reported to appear linked to parvovirus B19, influenza, CMV and Epstein-Barr virus. A later analysis associated 15,000 or so TCR beta sequences with specific HLA alleles at a false discovery rate of 0.05. Most TCR sequences were seen in very few donors, while some public TCRs were found in many individuals. A later genetic analysis reported fewer N-insertions in productive TCRs among donors in an Asian-associated ancestry cluster than the roughly 700-donor mean. In a later analysis, most CMV-associated TCR beta chains were found to appear HLA-restricted, with HLA associations seemingly driven largely by CMV exposure. The presence/absence analyses assumed that sequencing depth was roughly uniform across donors, and that assumption may not be true. Strong co-occurrence of HLA alleles, especially DR and DQ, made assigning TCR associations to individual alleles difficult. Immune exposure information for the cohort was limited to CMV serostatus. In a later analysis, TCR association rates were found to vary across HLA loci, with the most associated TCRs seen for DRB1 alleles and the fewest for HLA-C alleles.

This clonotype was sampled from a man aged 45-65 years in good health and CMV-seronegative. Specimen: PBMCs. The V and J genes are TRBV9 and TRBJ2-2, with the D gene not clear enough to name. CDR3 sequence: CASSTPRGAPNTGELFF. The DNA sequence follows: TGTGCCAGCAGCACTCCCCGAGGCGCCCCGAACACCGGGGAGCTGTTTTTT.